A selection of T cell receptor beta chains follows, all from one sample in a study of shared clonotypes between healthy human individuals. Using immunoSEQ multiplex PCR, the repertoire was profiled, and TCRdb retains in-frame clones only, with some absent. The sample lists millions of clones; more than 80% were seen once. The sequenced sample was naive CD4+ T cells sorted from blood. These receptors were obtained from a man between 18 and 29 years old in good health. The CDR3 runs from the conserved cysteine through the conserved F or W. D genes are given only for firm matches. Clone size is not always given. Where it is, it says once, few, many or a class for expanded clones.

cdr3_nt,cdr3_aa,d_call,clone_size,j_call,v_call
TGTGCCCTCGGACTAGCGGGAAAACCGAACACCGGGGAGCTGTTTTTT,CALGLAGKPNTGELFF,TRBD2,.,TRBJ2-2,TRBV7-9
TGTGCCAGCAGCCGGGACAGCAACTATGGCTACACCTTC,CASSRDSNYGYTF,TRBD1,few,TRBJ1-2,TRBV6-5
TGCGCCAGCAGCCAAAGAGACCAAGGCAATGAGCAGTTCTTC,CASSQRDQGNEQFF,.,.,TRBJ2-1,TRBV4-1
TGTGCCAGCAGCCCCGAATGGACTAGCGGGAACACCGGGGAGCTGTTTTTT,CASSPEWTSGNTGELFF,TRBD2,.,TRBJ2-2,TRBV5-6
TGCGCCAGCAGTGAGCTAGCGGGGGCTAGCACAGATACGCAGTATTTT,CASSELAGASTDTQYF,TRBD2,once,TRBJ2-3,TRBV10-1
TGCGCCAGCAGCCTGGAATGGACAGGGGTTGTCGATGAGCAGTTCTTC,CASSLEWTGVVDEQFF,TRBD1,.,TRBJ2-1,TRBV4-1
TGTGCCAGCAGTGGACAGGGTACGCAGTATTTT,CASSGQGTQYF,TRBD1,.,TRBJ2-3,TRBV2
TGTGCCAGCAGTTACTACGGGAGCTACACAGATACGCAGTATTTT,CASSYYGSYTDTQYF,.,.,TRBJ2-3,TRBV6-5
TGTGCCAGCAGCCTACCCGGAACATTGAACACTGAAGCTTTCTTT,CASSLPGTLNTEAFF,.,.,TRBJ1-1,TRBV5-6
TGTGCCAGCAGTGACCCCCTCCAGCGCACCTACGAGCAGTACTTC,CASSDPLQRTYEQYF,.,.,TRBJ2-7,TRBV2
TGCAGCGTTGAGGGGGACAGGGGAGGGCGAGAGACCCAGTACTTC,CSVEGDRGGRETQYF,TRBD1,.,TRBJ2-5,TRBV29-1
TGTGCCAGCAGCTCCATGGGACTAGCGGGGGGAAGGTGGTACTTC,CASSSMGLAGGRWYF,TRBD2,.,TRBJ2-4,TRBV6-5
TGTGCCAGCAGCGGTTGGTCTTACGAGCAGTACTTC,CASSGWSYEQYF,.,once,TRBJ2-7,TRBV5-6
TGTGCCAGCAGCTTAGTTGGGGCAGGGGGTTCGAACACCGGGGAGCTGTTTTTT,CASSLVGAGGSNTGELFF,TRBD1,.,TRBJ2-2,TRBV7-9
TGTGCCAGCTCACCGCTAGCGGGGAGCACAGATACGCAGTATTTT,CASSPLAGSTDTQYF,TRBD2,.,TRBJ2-3,TRBV18
TGTGCCAGCACCCTCCCGGGACAGGGTACTGAAGCTTTCTTT,CASTLPGQGTEAFF,TRBD1,.,TRBJ1-1,TRBV6-6
TGTGCCAGTAGTATAGATCCGGCCAGGAGCTCTGGAAACACCATATATTTT,CASSIDPARSSGNTIYF,.,.,TRBJ1-3,TRBV19
TGTGCCAGCAGCCCCGGAGAGGGGGGGCAAGAGACCCAGTACTTC,CASSPGEGGQETQYF,.,.,TRBJ2-5,TRBV6-5